The clone carrying this T cell receptor beta chain has more than one count but fewer than ten. Its matching antigen is unknown. A read error may explain this, as a much larger clone is one base away. The CDR3 loop spans 13 amino acids. Per the germline V gene, CDR1 is SNHLY and CDR2 is FYNNEI. The use of genomic DNA as template underpinned the TCR beta VDJ and CDR3 profiling. TCRdb itself ran the reads through MiXCR, one entry per CDR3 protein. Counted here are some 120,000 distinct CDR3 sequences, about 40% occurring once; the ten biggest clones make up around 2.7%. The sample originates from a study of CD8+CD57+ T cells in acquired aplastic anemia. The overall study: Sorted CD4+ and CD8+ cells gave an average of about 3 ug of DNA.

Overall study findings and caveats: Researchers report that 25 to 35 CD8+ CDR3 sequences appeared in both patients and controls.

Patients included in sequencing had previously demonstrated CD8+CD57+ cell expansion by flow cytometry. The chain uses TRBV2 and TRBJ1-1, with 8 bases lining up with TRBD1. Sequencing input: sorted CD4+, CD8+, or CD8+CD57+ T cells (not recorded which) from PBMCs. The origin of this receptor is a human donor with aplastic anemia. The DNA for the CDR3 is TGTGCCAGCATTAGACAGGGGAGAACTGAAGCTCTCTTT. Protein product: CASIRQGRTEALF.